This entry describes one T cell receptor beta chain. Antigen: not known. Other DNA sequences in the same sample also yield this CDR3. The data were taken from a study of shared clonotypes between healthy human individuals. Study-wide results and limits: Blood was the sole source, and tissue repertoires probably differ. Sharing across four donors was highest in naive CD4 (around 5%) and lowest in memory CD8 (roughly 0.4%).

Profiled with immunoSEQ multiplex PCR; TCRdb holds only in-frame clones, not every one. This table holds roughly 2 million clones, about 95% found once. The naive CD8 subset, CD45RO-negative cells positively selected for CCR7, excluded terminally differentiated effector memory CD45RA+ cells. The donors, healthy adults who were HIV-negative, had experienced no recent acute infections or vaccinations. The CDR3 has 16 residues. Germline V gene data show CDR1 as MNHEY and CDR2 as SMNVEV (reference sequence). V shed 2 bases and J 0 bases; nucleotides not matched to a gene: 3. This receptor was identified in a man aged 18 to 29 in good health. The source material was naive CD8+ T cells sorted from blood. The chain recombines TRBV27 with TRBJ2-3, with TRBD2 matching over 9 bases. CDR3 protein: CASSLLAGPSTDTQYF. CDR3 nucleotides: TGTGCCAGCAGTTTACTAGCGGGGCCTAGCACAGATACGCAGTATTTT.